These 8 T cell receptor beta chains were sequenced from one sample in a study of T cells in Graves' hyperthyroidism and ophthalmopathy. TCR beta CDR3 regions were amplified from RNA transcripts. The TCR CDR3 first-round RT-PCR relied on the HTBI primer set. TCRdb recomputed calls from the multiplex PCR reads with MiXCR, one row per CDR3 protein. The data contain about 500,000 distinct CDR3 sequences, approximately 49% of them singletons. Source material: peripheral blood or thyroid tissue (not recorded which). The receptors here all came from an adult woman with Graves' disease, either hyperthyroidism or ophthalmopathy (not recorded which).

The CDR3 reads CATGFPAYEQYF. Here the CDR3 DNA reads TGTGCCACAGGGTTTCCAGCCTACGAGCAGTACTTC. This rearrangement joins TRBV6-1 to TRBJ2-7; D possibly corresponds to TRBD1 (5 bases). V was shortened by 10 bases and J by 2 bases, with 12 bases between the two germline ends. CDR1 MNHNS and CDR2 SASEGT come from the germline V gene. The CDR3 is 12 amino acids.

The CDR3 DNA reads TGCGCCAGCAGCCCCATGACAGGGGCCGAAAAACTGTTTTTT. This codes for CASSPMTGAEKLFF. The chain has TRBV5-1 and TRBJ1-4; 8 bases agree with TRBD1. This CDR3 is built from 14 residues. Germline V CDR1 and CDR2: SGHRS, YFSETQ. With V trimmed by 4 bases and J by 8 bases, 7 bases remained unmatched.

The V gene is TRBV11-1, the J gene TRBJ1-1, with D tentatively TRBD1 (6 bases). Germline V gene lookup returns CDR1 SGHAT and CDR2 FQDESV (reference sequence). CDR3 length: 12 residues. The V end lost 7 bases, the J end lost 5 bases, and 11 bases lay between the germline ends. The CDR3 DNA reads TGTGCCAGCACTGGACAGAGAACTGAAGCTTTCTTT. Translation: CASTGQRTEAFF.

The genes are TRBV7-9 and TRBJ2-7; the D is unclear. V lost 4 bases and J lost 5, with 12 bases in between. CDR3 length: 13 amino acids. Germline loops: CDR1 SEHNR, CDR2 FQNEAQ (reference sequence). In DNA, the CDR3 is TGTGCCAGCAGCTCGCAGGCTGGGGACGAGCAGTACTTC. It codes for CASSSQAGDEQYF.

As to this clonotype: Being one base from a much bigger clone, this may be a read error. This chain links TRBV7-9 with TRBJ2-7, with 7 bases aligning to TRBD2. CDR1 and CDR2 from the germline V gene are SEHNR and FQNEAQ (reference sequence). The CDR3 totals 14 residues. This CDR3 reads CASSQGAAGHEQYF. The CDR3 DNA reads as TGCGCCAGCAGCCAAGGGGCAGCGGGGCACGAGCAGTACTTC.

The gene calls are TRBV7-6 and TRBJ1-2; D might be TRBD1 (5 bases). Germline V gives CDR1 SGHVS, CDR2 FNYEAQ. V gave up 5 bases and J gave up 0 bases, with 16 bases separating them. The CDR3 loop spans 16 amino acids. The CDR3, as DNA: TGTGCCAGCAGCCCCCGTCCGACAGACCCTAACTATGGCTACACCTTC. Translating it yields CASSPRPTDPNYGYTF.

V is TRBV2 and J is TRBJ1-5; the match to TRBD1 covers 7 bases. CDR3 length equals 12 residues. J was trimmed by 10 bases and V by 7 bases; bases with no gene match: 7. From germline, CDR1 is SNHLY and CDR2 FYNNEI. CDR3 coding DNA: TGTGCCAGCACCCCTCAGGGGGTCCCCCAGCATTTT. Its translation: CASTPQGVPQHF.

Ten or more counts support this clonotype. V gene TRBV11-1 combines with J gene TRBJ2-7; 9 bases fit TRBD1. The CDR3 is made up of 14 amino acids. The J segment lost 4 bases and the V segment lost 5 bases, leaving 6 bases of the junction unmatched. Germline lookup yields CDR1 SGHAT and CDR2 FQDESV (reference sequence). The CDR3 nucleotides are TGTGCCAGCAGCCTCTTGGGGACAGGGTACGAGCAGTACTTC. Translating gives CASSLLGTGYEQYF.